This T cell receptor (beta chain) was recovered during a study of blood T cell repertoires in COVID-19. Data came from immunoSEQ multiplex PCR; TCRdb stores just in-frame clones and leaves some out. The sample has approximately 200,000 clones, 75% to 85% seen once. Seattle-derived patients entered the study during active infection and were followed longitudinally. Specimen: peripheral blood. This clonotype originated in a woman aged 40 to 49 with COVID-19, enrolled during active disease.

The CDR3 reads CATSRGGRSYNEQFF. The CDR3 DNA is TGTGCCACCAGTCGAGGGGGAAGGTCCTACAATGAGCAGTTCTTC. This chain connects TRBV24-1 to TRBJ2-1, with D possibly being TRBD1 (6 bases). Germline V gene lookup returns CDR1 KGHDR and CDR2 SFDVKD. The CDR3 runs to 15 residues. Trimming took off 6 bases at V and 1 base at J, with 12 bases between the two ends.